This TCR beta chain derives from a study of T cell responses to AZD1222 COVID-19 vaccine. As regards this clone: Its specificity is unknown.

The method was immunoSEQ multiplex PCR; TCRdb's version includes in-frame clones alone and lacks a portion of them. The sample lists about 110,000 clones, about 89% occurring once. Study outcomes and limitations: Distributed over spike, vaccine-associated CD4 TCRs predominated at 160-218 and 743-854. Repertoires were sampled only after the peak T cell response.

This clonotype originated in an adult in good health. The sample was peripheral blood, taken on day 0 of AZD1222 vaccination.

The DNA of the CDR3 is TGTGCCAGCACTCTGTTGGGGGACTATGGCTACACCTTC. Its protein product is CASTLLGDYGYTF. The J gene is TRBJ1-2, the V gene TRBV6-6, with D possibly matching TRBD1 (5 bases). The V gene's germline CDR1 is MNHNY and CDR2 SVGAGI (reference sequence). Trimming stripped 7 bases from V and 3 bases from J, with 12 bases between. The CDR3 length is 13 residues.